The next 13 T cell receptor beta chains were all read from a single sample in a study of blood T cell repertoires in COVID-19. The repertoire was sequenced with immunoSEQ multiplex PCR; TCRdb's copy has only in-frame clones and lacks some. The table lists 400,000 to 450,000 clones, roughly nine tenths of them singletons. The source material was PBMCs or T cells enriched from blood (not recorded which). These receptors all stem from a man aged 30 to 39 who had recovered from COVID-19.

V is TRBV19 and J is TRBJ2-5; the D is unclear. The CDR3 is made up of 12 amino acids. V lost 5 bases to trimming and J lost 0 bases, with 4 bases between them. Germline V lookup: CDR1 LNHDA, CDR2 SQIVND (reference sequence). CDR3 loop: CASSPNQETQYF. For the CDR3, the DNA is TGTGCCAGTAGTCCCAACCAAGAGACCCAGTACTTC. The entire variable domain, with the rest obtained from reference TRBV19 and TRBJ2-5, is as follows: DGGITQSPKYLFRKEGQNVTLSCEQNLNHDAMYWYRQDPGQGLRLIYYSQIVNDFQKGDIAEGYSVSREKKESFPLTVTSAQKNPTAFYLCASSPNQETQYFGPGTRLLVL.

The chain combines TRBV5-6 with TRBJ2-2; D is perhaps TRBD1 (5 bases). The CDR3 sequence is 17 residues long. Germline V gives CDR1 SGHDT, CDR2 YYEEEE. V lost 2 bases, J lost 0 bases, and 14 bases lay in between. The CDR3 region is CASSLGVGFSNTGELFF. In DNA, the CDR3 is TGTGCCAGCAGCTTAGGGGTTGGCTTTTCGAACACCGGGGAGCTGTTTTTT.

This chain connects TRBV28 to TRBJ1-2; 12 bases agree with TRBD1. Germline trimming cut 5 bases from V and 4 bases from J; bases unmatched to any gene: 8. This CDR3 spans 16 amino acids. CDR1 and CDR2 (germline): MDHEN, SYDVKM. The CDR3 loop is CASSLSGTGGAYGYTF. The CDR3 DNA reads as TGTGCCAGCAGTCTCTCCGGGACAGGGGGCGCCTATGGCTACACCTTC.

This clone was seen more than once but under ten times. This rearrangement joins TRBV18 to TRBJ1-1, with D possibly being TRBD1 (6 bases). The germline gives CDR1 KGHSH, CDR2 LQKENI. The V end was cut by 5 bases, the J end by 1 base, with 14 bases between. The CDR3 runs 15 residues. CDR3 loop: CASSSGAHGNTEAFF. DNA for the CDR3: TGTGCCAGCTCATCAGGGGCCCATGGGAACACTGAAGCTTTCTTT.

The rearrangement joins TRBV6-6 to TRBJ1-3; 11 nucleotides line up with TRBD1. V shed 5 bases, J shed 0 bases, and the junction held 6 bases outside the gene matches. The CDR3 is made up of 17 amino acids. Germline-derived CDR1 and CDR2 are MNHNY and SVGAGI (reference sequence). The CDR3 DNA reads TGTGCCAGCAGTCGGACAGGGGGCTCACTCTCTGGAAACACCATATATTTT. It translates to CASSRTGGSLSGNTIYF.

The chain couples TRBV5-6 to TRBJ2-7; D not resolved. Deletions cut 1 base from V and 2 bases from J, with 10 bases between. CDR1 is SGHDT and CDR2 is YYEEEE in the germline V gene. The CDR3 sequence is 14 residues long. The CDR3 is CASSLRQVTYEQYF. CDR3 bases: TGTGCCAGCAGCTTGAGGCAGGTAACCTACGAGCAGTACTTC.

CDR3 bases: TGTGCCAGCAGCTTAGTTGGGACTGACTCCTACGAGCAGTACTTC. Translation gives CASSLVGTDSYEQYF. The rearrangement links TRBV7-2 to TRBJ2-7; D perhaps matches TRBD2 (6 bases). The V gene's germline CDR1 is SGHTA and CDR2 FQGNSA. The CDR3 contains 15 residues. V was shortened by 1 base and J by 0 bases, with 10 bases between the two germline ends.

The chain's CDR3 is CASSHLISQGEETQYF. CDR3 nucleotides: TGTGCCAGTAGTCATCTAATCTCACAGGGTGAGGAGACCCAGTACTTC. J is TRBJ2-5 and V is TRBV19; D may be TRBD1 (6 bases). V gave up 5 bases and J gave up 5 bases, with 21 bases separating them. The germline V gene has CDR1 LNHDA and CDR2 SQIVND (reference sequence). There are 16 residues in the CDR3.

This rearrangement joins TRBV15 to TRBJ2-1; TRBD2 is a possible D gene (5 bases). CDR3 size: 16 residues. Per germline, CDR1 LNHNV and CDR2 YYDKDF (reference sequence). The ends were cut back, 3 bases at V and 8 bases at J, with 20 bases in the middle. As DNA, the CDR3 is TGTGCCACCAGCAGCCTACTAGTGTTGGTCTCGGATGAGCAGTTCTTC. As protein: CATSSLLVLVSDEQFF.

This chain joins TRBV19 and TRBJ1-6; 8 positions match TRBD1. The CDR3 contains 15 residues. Germline V CDR1 and CDR2: LNHDA, SQIVND (reference sequence). V lost 4 bases to trimming and J lost 6 bases; unmatched junction nucleotides: 5. CDR3 residues: CASSTGQGVNSPLHF. In DNA, the CDR3 is TGTGCCAGTAGTACCGGACAGGGTGTTAATTCACCCCTCCACTTT. The full variable domain, in which reference TRBV19 and TRBJ1-6 provide the parts outside the CDR3, is DGGITQSPKYLFRKEGQNVTLSCEQNLNHDAMYWYRQDPGQGLRLIYYSQIVNDFQKGDIAEGYSVSREKKESFPLTVTSAQKNPTAFYLCASSTGQGVNSPLHFGNGTRLTVT.

The V call is TRBV11-2, the J call TRBJ2-7; possibly TRBD1 for D (7 bases). CDR1 and CDR2 from the germline V gene are SGHAT and FQNNGV. The CDR3 runs to 15 residues. V lost 4 bases, J lost 2 bases, and 15 bases lay in between. CDR3 protein: CASSSGGTSTYEQYF. The CDR3 nucleotides are TGTGCCAGCAGCTCAGGGGGGACATCAACCTACGAGCAGTACTTC.

This clone showed up just a few times. The chain has TRBV28 and TRBJ1-2, with a weak D call TRBD1 (5 bases). Germline CDR1 MDHEN, CDR2 SYDVKM. The CDR3 covers 14 residues. Trimming shortened V by 1 base and J by 4 bases, and 10 bases separated the two germline ends. CDR3 bases: TGTGCCAGCAGTTTATTCGACAGCCGCTATGGCTACACCTTC. Its translation is CASSLFDSRYGYTF.

The CDR3 DNA reads TGTGCCAGCAGTTCCCCGACAGGGAGAATCGCCGGGGAGCTGTTTTTT. Encoded protein: CASSSPTGRIAGELFF. J is TRBJ2-2 and V is TRBV6-5, with TRBD1 identical over 7 bases. CDR1 MNHEY and CDR2 SVGAGI come from the germline V gene. V lost 4 bases, J lost 6 bases, and 11 bases stayed unmatched. CDR3 size: 16 residues.